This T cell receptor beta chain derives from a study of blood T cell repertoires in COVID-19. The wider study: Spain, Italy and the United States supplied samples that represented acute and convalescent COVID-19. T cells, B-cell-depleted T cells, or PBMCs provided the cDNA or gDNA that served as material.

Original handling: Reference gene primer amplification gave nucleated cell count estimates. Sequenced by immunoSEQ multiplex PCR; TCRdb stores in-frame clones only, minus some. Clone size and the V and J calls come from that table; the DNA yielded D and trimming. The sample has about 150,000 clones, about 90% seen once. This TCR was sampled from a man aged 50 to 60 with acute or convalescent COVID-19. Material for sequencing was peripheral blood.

In DNA, the CDR3 is TGTGCCAGCAGTCCTCGGGGAGGGCTCAAGCTAGGGGATAGCAATCAGCCCCAGCATTTT. Translating it yields CASSPRGGLKLGDSNQPQHF. The chain recombines TRBV2 with TRBJ1-5, with D possibly TRBD1 on 5 matching bases. Germline V lookup: CDR1 SNHLY, CDR2 FYNNEI. This CDR3 contains 20 residues. V lost 5 bases and J lost 0, with 26 bases in between.